This entry concerns a single TCR beta chain. Antigen unknown. This sample stems from a study of OX40 agonist ivuxolimab in advanced cancers. Study in general: Enrolled patients in dose escalation had cancers that were hepatocellular carcinoma, melanoma, renal cell or head and neck cancer.

Sequencing was performed with immunoSEQ multiplex PCR; in TCRdb, only in-frame clones are kept and a portion is missing. The table includes approximately 72,000 clones, around 88% detected once. Sampling times: baseline, cycle 4 day 1, cycle 7 day 1. Whole-study results and caveats: The average count of expanded clones was higher among CD8+ T cells than among CD4+.

The sample was CD4+ or CD8+ T cells sorted from blood, taken in a trial of the OX40 agonist ivuxolimab. The TCR comes from an adult with an advanced solid tumor such as melanoma, head and neck, liver or kidney cancer.

CDR3 sequence reads: CASSSQETQYF. In nucleotides, the CDR3 is TGTGCCAGCAGCTCGCAAGAGACCCAGTACTTC. The rearrangement joins TRBV7-6 to TRBJ2-5; D gene unclear. Looked up from germline, CDR1 is SGHVS and CDR2 is FNYEAQ. V shed 4 bases and J shed 2 bases, with 2 bases lying between them. CDR3 length: 11 residues.